A single sample gave rise to the 30 T cell receptor beta chains below, sequenced in a study of blood T cell repertoires in COVID-19. Some clones are missing from TCRdb's copy, which holds only in-frame ones; the method was immunoSEQ multiplex PCR. The sample has about 330,000 clones; 85% to 90% are singletons. The specimen was PBMCs or T cells enriched from blood (not recorded which). These receptors were obtained from a woman between 18 and 29 years old who had recovered from COVID-19.

This clone has only one observation. The CDR3 is CASNSPLAGGLNEQFF. DNA for the CDR3: TGTGCCAGCAACTCGCCTTTAGCGGGAGGGCTTAATGAGCAGTTCTTC. The chain employs TRBV9 and TRBJ2-1, with TRBD2 matching 11 bases. The CDR3 has 16 amino acids. V was clipped by 6 bases and J by 7 bases; unmatched bases: 12. Germline CDR1 SGDLS, CDR2 YYNGEE.

The genes are TRBV2 and TRBJ2-3, with 7 bases identical to TRBD2. The V segment lost 0 bases and the J segment 1 base; nucleotides outside the gene matches: 4. Germline lookup yields CDR1 SNHLY and CDR2 FYNNEI. This CDR3 has 16 residues. The CDR3 spells CASSEAPAGRTDTQYF. The CDR3 DNA reads as TGTGCCAGCAGTGAAGCGCCAGCGGGACGCACAGATACGCAGTATTTT.

Only one count was recorded for this clone. The CDR3 nucleotides read TGTGCCAGCAGCCACAGGGGGAAACCTACCTACGAGCAGTACTTC. Amino acids: CASSHRGKPTYEQYF. The V call is TRBV28, the J call TRBJ2-7, with 8 bases that match TRBD1. Germline CDR1 MDHEN, CDR2 SYDVKM. This CDR3 comprises 15 residues. V gave up 6 bases and J gave up 2 bases; unmatched junction bases: 9.

This clone occurred a few times. The chain recombines TRBV29-1 with TRBJ1-5; 7 nucleotides match TRBD1. The CDR3 totals 12 residues. CDR1 is SQVTM, CDR2 ANQGSEA, per germline. The chain's CDR3 is CSVGQVNQPQHF. In DNA form, the CDR3 reads TGCAGTGTCGGACAGGTCAATCAGCCCCAGCATTTT.

The rearrangement uses TRBV11-1 and TRBJ2-1; maybe TRBD2 (5 bases). The CDR3 is 13 residues long. Germline loops: CDR1 SGHAT, CDR2 FQDESV (reference sequence). Trimming removed 1 base from V and 6 bases from J, with 7 bases in between. In DNA, the CDR3 is TGTGCCAGCAGCTTAGAGGAGGTCAATGAGCAGTTCTTC. Its translation is CASSLEEVNEQFF.

This clone was counted between two and nine times. The genes are TRBV5-1 and TRBJ1-2, with D perhaps matching TRBD1 (6 bases). V lost 0 bases and J 7 bases, leaving 13 bases between the germline ends. Germline-derived CDR1 and CDR2 are SGHRS and YFSETQ. The CDR3 extends over 14 amino acids. CDR3 sequence reads: CASSLDSGARGYTF. In DNA, the CDR3 is TGCGCCAGCAGCTTGGATTCAGGGGCGCGTGGCTACACCTTC.

This sequence joins TRBV28 and TRBJ1-1; possible D gene TRBD1, 6 bases. The CDR3 is made up of 17 amino acids. CDR1 and CDR2 (germline): MDHEN, SYDVKM. Trimming pared 3 bases from V and 3 bases from J, leaving 20 bases between. The CDR3 is CASSFKKQGIEDTEAFF. The DNA for the CDR3 is TGTGCCAGCAGTTTTAAGAAACAGGGCATCGAGGACACTGAAGCTTTCTTT.

The sample holds one count of this clone. V gene TRBV19 combines with J gene TRBJ1-5; the D is unclear. This CDR3 spans 12 amino acids. Germline CDR1 is LNHDA and CDR2 is SQIVND (reference sequence). Trimming left V 4 bases short and J 7 bases short, with 8 bases between. The CDR3 region is CASSRGEQPQHF. CDR3 DNA sequence: TGTGCCAGTAGTAGAGGCGAACAGCCCCAGCATTTT.

The CDR3 bases are TGTGCCTGGAGTCGTCCTGGACAGGGGAGAAACACCATATATTTT. The encoded protein is CAWSRPGQGRNTIYF. The rearrangement uses TRBV30 and TRBJ1-3; 9 bases are a match to TRBD1. From germline, CDR1 is GTSNPN and CDR2 SVGIG (reference sequence). There are 15 residues in the CDR3. J lost 5 bases, V lost 2 bases, and 7 bases had no gene match.

This clone was seen a single time. The chain carries TRBV19 and TRBJ2-1; 8 bases fit TRBD2. The CDR3 extends over 15 amino acids. Germline CDR1 LNHDA, CDR2 SQIVND (reference sequence). The junction had 4 bases not matched to a gene; V was cut back by 1 base and J by 5 bases. For the CDR3, the DNA is TGTGCCAGTAGTATAGTGGAGCGGGAGAACAATGAGCAGTTCTTC. Amino acids: CASSIVERENNEQFF.

This rearrangement joins TRBV29-1 to TRBJ1-2; D possibly corresponds to TRBD1 (6 bases). Germline CDR1 is SQVTM and CDR2 is ANQGSEA. Trimming took 6 bases from V and 4 from J, leaving 18 bases between them. This CDR3 is built from 14 residues. CDR3 protein: CSVSGQGLGYGYTF. DNA for the CDR3: TGCAGCGTCTCGGGTCAGGGGTTAGGCTATGGCTACACCTTC.

This clone occurred once. J is TRBJ2-1 and V is TRBV3-1 (or the pseudogene TRBV3-2); D remains ambiguous. The V end was cut by 0 bases, the J end by 8 bases, with 8 bases between. There are 13 residues in the CDR3. Germline loops: CDR1 LGHDT, CDR2 YNNKEL (reference sequence). The CDR3 nucleotides are TGTGCCAGCAGCCAAGACTCCACGGATGAGCAGTTCTTC. It encodes CASSQDSTDEQFF.

The chain combines TRBV11-3 with TRBJ2-3, with TRBD1 identical over 11 bases. CDR1 and CDR2 from the germline V gene are SGHNT and YENEEA. The CDR3 contains 15 residues. The trim removed 3 bases at V and 1 base at J, leaving 0 bases unmatched. CDR3 nucleotide sequence: TGTGCCAGCAGCTTGGGACAGGGGGGCACAGATACGCAGTATTTT. Residues: CASSLGQGGTDTQYF.

The V call is TRBV6-5, the J call TRBJ1-2, with TRBD1 matching over 7 bases. Germline lookup yields CDR1 MNHEY and CDR2 SVGAGI. V lost 1 base, J lost 7 bases, and 6 bases stayed unmatched. The CDR3 contains 14 residues. The CDR3 DNA sequence: TGTGCCAGCAGTTACTTGGAGGGGGCAGGTGGCTACACCTTC. Amino acids: CASSYLEGAGGYTF.

The CDR3 coding sequence is TGTGCCAGCAGCCAAGGGTCCCTGGTGGGGGCAATGACAGATACGCAGTATTTT. This codes for CASSQGSLVGAMTDTQYF. This rearrangement joins TRBV14 to TRBJ2-3; TRBD1 might be the D (6 bases). Germline CDR1 and CDR2: SGHDN and FVKESK. V shed 1 base and J shed 3 bases, with 20 bases lying between them. This CDR3 is 18 amino acids long.

The V gene is TRBV7-8, the J gene TRBJ1-2, with 7 bases matching TRBD1. This CDR3 region has 17 residues. Germline V gene sequence: CDR1 SGHVS, CDR2 FQNEAQ. Trimming removed 4 bases from V and 1 base from J; junction bases left unmatched: 12. In nucleotides, the CDR3 is TGTGCCAGCAGCTCCCCCCTTGCCCAGGGGGTTAACTATGGCTACACCTTC. Translating it yields CASSSPLAQGVNYGYTF.

This sequence joins TRBV7-8 and TRBJ2-4, with 7 bases lining up with TRBD1. Trimming took 4 bases from V and 1 from J; bases not matched to a gene: 10. Germline V lookup: CDR1 SGHVS, CDR2 FQNEAQ. The CDR3 extends over 17 amino acids. The CDR3: CASSSGQARLAKNIQYF. As DNA, the CDR3 is TGTGCCAGCAGCTCTGGACAGGCCCGACTCGCCAAAAACATTCAGTACTTC.

This chain connects TRBV5-1 to TRBJ1-4, with 7 bases fitting TRBD1. Germline V CDR1 and CDR2: SGHRS, YFSETQ. This CDR3 has 14 residues. Trimming removed 4 bases from V and 4 bases from J; junction bases left unmatched: 4. CDR3 sequence: CASSDREDNEKLFF. CDR3 bases: TGCGCCAGCAGCGACAGGGAGGATAATGAAAAACTGTTTTTT.

The rearrangement links TRBV3-1 (or the pseudogene TRBV3-2) to TRBJ2-7, with TRBD2 as a possible D gene (5 bases). Germline loops: CDR1 LGHDT, CDR2 YNNKEL (reference sequence). The CDR3 contains 12 residues. V was pared by 4 bases and J by 6 bases, with 10 bases between. CDR3 nucleotide sequence: TGTGCCAGCAGCCTTGGACTCTCCGAGCAGTACTTC. Its protein is CASSLGLSEQYF.

This chain joins TRBV28 and TRBJ2-2, with D possibly TRBD1 on 6 matching bases. With 5 bases removed from V and 3 bases from J, the gap between germline ends came to 22 bases. This CDR3 has 18 amino acids. CDR1 is MDHEN, CDR2 SYDVKM, per germline. The CDR3 DNA is TGTGCCAGCAGTCGAAATGACCGGGACACCTACTACACCGGGGAGCTGTTTTTT. Encoded protein: CASSRNDRDTYYTGELFF.

The rearrangement joins TRBV10-1 to TRBJ1-1; 9 nucleotides line up with TRBD1. J lost 1 base, V lost 2 bases, and 11 bases had no gene match. The CDR3 runs to 18 residues. Germline lookup yields CDR1 WNHNN and CDR2 SYGVQD (reference sequence). CDR3 sequence (DNA): TGCGCCAGCAGTGAGATCGAGGACAGGGGTCCCACGAACACTGAAGCTTTCTTT. Encoded protein: CASSEIEDRGPTNTEAFF.

The V call is TRBV6-5, the J call TRBJ1-2; no firm D call. V lost 7 bases and J 2 bases, leaving 11 bases between the germline ends. This CDR3 is built from 13 residues. The V gene's germline CDR1 is MNHEY and CDR2 SVGAGI. The CDR3 sequence: CASTFKLNYGYTF. Written as DNA, the CDR3 is TGTGCCAGCACTTTTAAGCTGAACTATGGCTACACCTTC.

The chain combines TRBV5-6 with TRBJ1-1, with TRBD1 identical over 9 bases. The CDR3 is made up of 13 amino acids. After removal of 5 bases from V and 14 bases from J, the junction contained 13 bases not matched to a gene. Germline V gene lookup returns CDR1 SGHDT and CDR2 YYEEEE. In DNA form, the CDR3 reads TGTGCCAGCAGGCGTCCTTGGACAGGGGTCGTGTTCTTT. Translation: CASRRPWTGVVFF.

The chain is built from TRBV3-1 (or the pseudogene TRBV3-2) and TRBJ2-3; 9 nucleotides line up with TRBD2. Germline V gene lookup returns CDR1 LGHDT and CDR2 YNNKEL (reference sequence). The ends lost 3 bases at V and 10 bases at J; junction bases unmatched: 8. CDR3 length: 14 residues. The CDR3 bases are TGTGCCAGCAGCCAGAGTGCAGGACTAGCGTCGCAGTATTTT. Translating it yields CASSQSAGLASQYF.

The chain couples TRBV14 to TRBJ2-1, with D possibly TRBD2 on 6 matching bases. The CDR3 contains 15 residues. V was trimmed by 4 bases and J by 4 bases, leaving 14 bases between them. Germline-derived CDR1 and CDR2 are SGHDN and FVKESK. The CDR3 is CASSPLSGGYNEQFF. In DNA form, the CDR3 reads TGTGCCAGCAGCCCTTTATCCGGGGGATACAATGAGCAGTTCTTC. Variable domain in full (rest from reference TRBV14 and TRBJ2-1): EAGVTQFPSHSVIEKGQTVTLRCDPISGHDNLYWYRRVMGKEIKFLLHFVKESKQDESGMPNNRFLAERTGGTYSTLKVQPAELEDSGVYFCASSPLSGGYNEQFFGPGTRLTVL.

The chain uses TRBV10-3 and TRBJ1-5; D is possibly TRBD1 (5 bases). The germline V gene has CDR1 ENHRY and CDR2 SYGVKD. The CDR3 runs to 14 residues. V shed 10 bases and J shed 0 bases, with 13 bases lying between them. The CDR3 reads CATGGGFSNQPQHF. For the CDR3, the DNA is TGTGCCACGGGGGGGGGTTTTAGCAATCAGCCCCAGCATTTT.

J is TRBJ2-5 and V is TRBV27, with a possible D match to TRBD2 (6 bases). Per germline, CDR1 MNHEY and CDR2 SMNVEV (reference sequence). V dropped 2 bases and J dropped 3 bases, with 16 bases sitting between them. The CDR3 is 16 amino acids. The CDR3 DNA is TGTGCCAGCAGTTTAGGAGCGGGCGACCTAAAAGAGACCCAGTACTTC. Protein product: CASSLGAGDLKETQYF.

CDR3 in DNA: TGTGCCTGGAGACCTCTCGGACAGGGGAGTCGGGCCTCTGGAAACACCATATATTTT. Protein sequence: CAWRPLGQGSRASGNTIYF. The rearrangement links TRBV30 to TRBJ1-3; 9 bases fit TRBD1. V shed 3 bases, J shed 0 bases, and the junction held 15 bases outside the gene matches. The CDR3 runs 19 residues. The V gene's germline CDR1 is GTSNPN and CDR2 SVGIG (reference sequence).

The J gene is TRBJ2-5, the V gene TRBV5-4; 9 nucleotides align to TRBD2. Germline CDR1 and CDR2: SGHNT and YYREEE (reference sequence). The CDR3 length is 15 residues. With V trimmed by 2 bases and J by 4 bases, 6 bases remained unmatched. CDR3 region: CASSFSGGPPETQYF. The DNA for the CDR3 is TGTGCCAGCAGCTTTAGCGGGGGCCCCCCAGAGACCCAGTACTTC.

The chain employs TRBV6-5 and TRBJ2-1, with 8 bases that match TRBD2. Germline loops: CDR1 MNHEY, CDR2 SVGAGI. V trimming: 6 bases; J trimming: 3 bases; junction bases outside the gene matches: 7. This CDR3 region has 15 residues. CDR3 coding DNA: TGTGCCAGCAGCTATAGCGGGAATGACTACAATGAGCAGTTCTTC. It specifies CASSYSGNDYNEQFF.